This T cell receptor beta chain appears in the sequencing data of a study of regulatory T cells in long-lasting Graves disease. General study results and limits: Persistent Graves' patients had lower TCR diversity than newly diagnosed ones.

The time point denotes: newly diagnosed GD, antithyroid drugs for less than 3 months. The TCR library used RNA extracted from PBMCs. This clonotype came up many times. Its antigen is undetermined. Relying on iRepertoire HTBI primers and Arm-PCR of CDR3 regions, the team built TCR beta libraries. TCRdb independently ran MiXCR on the multiplex PCR reads; one entry per CDR3 protein. The repertoire holds about 330,000 distinct CDR3 sequences, with 15% to 20% as singletons. The same data also went into a second study, on T cells in Graves' hyperthyroidism and ophthalmopathy. Per that study: The primer set for the first-round RT-PCR of the TCR CDR3 was HTBI. Most expanded thyroid clonotypes above 0.001 also appeared in blood. Ophthalmopathy, which appeared later, was predicted by the model a median 6.5 months before onset.

The material sequenced was peripheral blood mononuclear cells (PBMCs), taken at new diagnosis, from a patient treated with antithyroid drugs. The clonotype was recovered from a woman under 30 with Graves disease.

The CDR3 DNA reads as TGTGCCAGCAGCTATAAAAGGAGCCTTGGCTACACCTTC. Translation: CASSYKRSLGYTF. The chain couples TRBV11-2 to TRBJ1-2, with unresolved D. V dropped 4 bases and J dropped 7 bases, with 13 bases sitting between them. CDR3 length: 13 residues. CDR1 is SGHAT and CDR2 is FQNNGV in the germline V gene.